The clone carrying this T cell receptor (beta chain) was picked up one time. Its target is not known. Sequencing used immunoSEQ multiplex PCR; TCRdb keeps in-frame clones, though not all of them. The repertoire has approximately 24,000 clones, 75% to 90% of them found once; the top ten carry 30% to 40%. This sample was included in a study of PD-L1 blockade in urothelial cancer. In the study overall: The patients' atezolizumab therapy, 1,200 mg intravenously every 3 weeks, started in about 2014. General study findings and limits: Below-median pretreatment blood TCR clonality was associated with improved progression-free and overall survival. For durable-benefit patients, tumor-associated blood clones expanded more at 3 weeks.

V gave up 2 bases and J gave up 2 bases; unmatched junction bases: 8. The CDR3 is 17 residues long. Germline assignment: CDR1 SGDLS and CDR2 YYNGEE. The chain has TRBV9 and TRBJ2-5; 11 nucleotides match TRBD2. The receptor was derived from a man between 60 and 75 years old with urothelial cancer. Source: PBMCs, taken around atezolizumab (anti-PD-L1) treatment. The CDR3 nucleotides read TGTGCCAGCAGCGTCCGTAGCGGGGGGGTTTGGCAAGAGACCCAGTACTTC. Protein: CASSVRSGGVWQETQYF.